The next 10 T cell receptor beta chains were all read from a single sample in a study of cytomegalovirus exposure and HLA in healthy donors. PCR was performed using 60 Vbeta and 13 Jbeta primers. Clones were sequenced by immunoSEQ multiplex PCR, and TCRdb holds only the in-frame ones, with some missing. This table has approximately 140,000 clones, over 60% appearing once. What was sequenced was PBMCs. These receptors all come from a male donor in good health and CMV-seropositive.

This clone was detected a few times. This chain uses TRBV28 with TRBJ2-1, with a tentative D call TRBD2 (6 bases). Germline CDR1 MDHEN, CDR2 SYDVKM. CDR3 length: 16 amino acids. The V gene lost 3 bases and the J gene lost 8 bases, with 20 bases spanning the gap. The CDR3 DNA reads TGTGCCAGCAGTTTGGTAGGGCTAGCGCGGGGCGATGAGCAGTTCTTC. Its protein is CASSLVGLARGDEQFF. Based on the CDR3 plus reference TRBV28 and TRBJ2-1, the full variable domain is DVKVTQSSRYLVKRTGEKVFLECVQDMDHENMFWYRQDPGLGLRLIYFSYDVKMKEKGDIPEGYSVSREKKERFSLILESASTNQTSMYLCASSLVGLARGDEQFFGPGTRLTVL.

The chain employs TRBV19 and TRBJ1-3; weak D call: TRBD1 (5 bases). Germline V CDR1 and CDR2: LNHDA, SQIVND (reference sequence). The CDR3 covers 14 residues. Trimming took 7 bases from V and 0 from J, leaving 10 bases between them. The chain's CDR3 is CASIGQSSGNTIYF. In DNA form, the CDR3 reads TGTGCCAGTATCGGACAAAGCTCTGGAAACACCATATATTTT.

The J gene is TRBJ1-2, the V gene TRBV2; TRBD1 aligns across 7 bases. Per germline, CDR1 SNHLY and CDR2 FYNNEI. This CDR3 has 13 residues. With 11 bases clipped from V and 3 bases from J, the junction kept 9 bases outside the gene matches. CDR3 sequence reads: CAGKRQGDYGYTF. CDR3 bases: TGTGCCGGGAAAAGACAGGGAGACTATGGCTACACCTTC.

This chain uses TRBV6-5 with TRBJ2-5; tentatively, D is TRBD2 (5 bases). Per germline, CDR1 MNHEY and CDR2 SVGAGI. Trimming pared 7 bases from V and 1 base from J, leaving 13 bases between. The CDR3 runs 14 residues. The CDR3 spells CASKLGRGQETQYF. The CDR3 coding sequence is TGTGCCAGCAAATTAGGGAGAGGCCAAGAGACCCAGTACTTC.

This clone showed up just once. This chain connects TRBV28 to TRBJ2-1, with D possibly matching TRBD1 (6 bases). Trimming took 3 bases from V and 10 from J, leaving 7 bases between them. CDR1 MDHEN and CDR2 SYDVKM come from the germline V gene. CDR3 length: 11 residues. CDR3 sequence (DNA): TGTGCCAGCAGTTTCGGGACAGAGCAGTTCTTC. Translation gives CASSFGTEQFF.

DNA for the CDR3: TGCAGTGCCAGGAGGCTAAGAGCTTTCTTT. Translated: CSARRLRAFF. The J gene is TRBJ1-1, the V gene TRBV20-1; D remains ambiguous. V was pared by 6 bases and J by 10 bases, with 12 bases between. Germline V gene lookup returns CDR1 DFQATT and CDR2 SNEGSKA (reference sequence). The CDR3 covers 10 residues.

This rearrangement joins TRBV7-9 to TRBJ1-5; D gene uncertain. V dropped 1 base and J dropped 11 bases, with 15 bases sitting between them. Per germline, CDR1 SEHNR and CDR2 FQNEAQ (reference sequence). CDR3 length equals 14 residues. The CDR3 region is CASSLEDGDRAQHF. DNA for the CDR3: TGTGCCAGCAGCTTAGAAGACGGGGATCGGGCCCAGCATTTT.

The J gene is TRBJ1-6, the V gene TRBV28, with 8 bases identical to TRBD1. With V trimmed by 7 bases and J by 5 bases, 7 bases remained unmatched. Germline V gene sequence: CDR1 MDHEN, CDR2 SYDVKM. This CDR3 spans 15 amino acids. The CDR3 DNA reads as TGTGCCAGCAATGTGGACAGGGAGGATAATTCACCCCTCCACTTT. This codes for CASNVDREDNSPLHF.

This chain connects TRBV6-6 to TRBJ1-1, with D tentatively TRBD1 (5 bases). The V end lost 5 bases, the J end lost 10 bases, and 11 bases lay between the germline ends. The CDR3 contains 11 residues. Germline V gene data show CDR1 as MNHNY and CDR2 as SVGAGI (reference sequence). CDR3 bases: TGTGCCAGCAGTCTAGGGGTGTTAGCTTTCTTT. It yields the protein CASSLGVLAFF.

The CDR3 DNA follows: TGTGCCAGCAGCGGACAGGGGGCTGGCACTGAAGCTTTCTTT. As protein: CASSGQGAGTEAFF. The rearrangement links TRBV7-9 to TRBJ1-1; TRBD1 matches at 11 bases. The germline V gene encodes CDR1 SEHNR and CDR2 FQNEAQ (reference sequence). Trimming removed 5 bases from V and 4 bases from J; junction bases left unmatched: 3. This CDR3 contains 14 residues.